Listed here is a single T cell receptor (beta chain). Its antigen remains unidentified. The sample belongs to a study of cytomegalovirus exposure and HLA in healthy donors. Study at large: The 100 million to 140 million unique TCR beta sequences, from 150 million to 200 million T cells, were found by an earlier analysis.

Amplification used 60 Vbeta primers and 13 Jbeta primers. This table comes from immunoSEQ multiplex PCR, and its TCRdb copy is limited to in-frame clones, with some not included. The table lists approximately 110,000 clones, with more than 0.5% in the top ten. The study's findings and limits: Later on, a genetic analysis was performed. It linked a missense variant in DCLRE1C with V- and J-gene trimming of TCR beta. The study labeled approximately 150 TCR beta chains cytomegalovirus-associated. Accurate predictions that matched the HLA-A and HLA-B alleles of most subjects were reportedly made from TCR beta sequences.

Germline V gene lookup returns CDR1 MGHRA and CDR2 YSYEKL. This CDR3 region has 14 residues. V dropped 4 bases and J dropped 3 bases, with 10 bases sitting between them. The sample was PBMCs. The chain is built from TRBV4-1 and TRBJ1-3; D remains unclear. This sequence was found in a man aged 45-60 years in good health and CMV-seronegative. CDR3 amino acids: CASSLQDGGNTIYF. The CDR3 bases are TGCGCCAGCAGCCTCCAGGATGGTGGAAACACCATATATTTT.